This TCR beta chain was sequenced for a study of cytomegalovirus exposure and HLA in healthy donors. Study-level points and caveats: There were approximately 150 TCR beta chains listed as cytomegalovirus-associated.

On this clone: The target antigen is unknown.

The protocol was immunoSEQ multiplex PCR, while the TCRdb copy is restricted to in-frame clones and leaves out a portion. The sample lists over 100,000 clones; roughly 89% were seen once. The CDR3 runs 14 residues. Germline CDR1 and CDR2: WSHSY and SAAADI. The V and J ends lost 0 bases and 8 bases, in that order; junction bases with no gene match: 3. This TCR was sampled from a woman between 18 and 30 years old in good health and CMV-seronegative. The material sequenced was PBMCs. The chain joins TRBV10-2 to TRBJ1-4; TRBD1 aligns across 7 bases. The CDR3: CASSESGGREKLFF. The CDR3 DNA is TGCGCCAGCAGTGAGTCAGGGGGCCGAGAAAAACTGTTTTTT.